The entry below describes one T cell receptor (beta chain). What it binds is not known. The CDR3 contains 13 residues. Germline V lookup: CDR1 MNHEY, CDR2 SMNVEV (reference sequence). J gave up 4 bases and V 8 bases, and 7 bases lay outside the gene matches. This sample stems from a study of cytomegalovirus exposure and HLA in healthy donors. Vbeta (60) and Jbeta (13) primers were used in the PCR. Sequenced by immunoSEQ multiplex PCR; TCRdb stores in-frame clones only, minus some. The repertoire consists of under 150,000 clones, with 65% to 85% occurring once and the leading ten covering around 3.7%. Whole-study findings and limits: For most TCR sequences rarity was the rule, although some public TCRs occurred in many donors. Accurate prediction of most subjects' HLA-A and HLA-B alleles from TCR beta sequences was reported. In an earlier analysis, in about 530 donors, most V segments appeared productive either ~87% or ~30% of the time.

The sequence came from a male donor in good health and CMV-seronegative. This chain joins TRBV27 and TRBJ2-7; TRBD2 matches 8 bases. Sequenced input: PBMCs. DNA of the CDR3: TGTGCCAGCGGCGGGGGGCAGACTTACGAGCAGTACTTC. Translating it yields CASGGGQTYEQYF.